The TCR beta chain described here comes from a study of post-analysis software for immune sequencing data. General study findings and limits: Analysis by F measure revealed that same-batch samples clustered strongly together. Compared with controls, patients had more of about five TRBV segments, including TRBV5-6, TRBV5-1 and TRBV20-1.

Trimming cost V 1 base and J 8 bases, with 3 bases left between them. Germline-derived CDR1 and CDR2 are LGHNT and FRNRAP. The CDR3 extends over 12 amino acids. Included in the TCR beta cDNA libraries were unique molecular identifiers. T cells numbering about 0.9 to 10 million yielded cDNA molecules that totaled about 500,000. TCRdb re-called the PCR reads through MiXCR, storing one row per CDR3 protein. The table lists some 370,000 distinct CDR3 sequences, around a third of them singletons. With respect to this clonotype: Its antigen is not known.

The material sequenced was blood. This receptor was taken from a girl aged 10-17 years with multiple sclerosis. The V and J genes are TRBV12-5 and TRBJ1-6; D gene uncertain. The CDR3 region is CASGLGDSPLHF. CDR3 DNA sequence: TGTGCTAGTGGTTTGGGGGATTCACCCCTCCACTTT.